Listed below are T cell receptor beta chains from one sample, sequenced in a study of CD8 T cells in Susac syndrome. TCRdb processed the immunoSEQ multiplex PCR reads anew with MiXCR; each CDR3 protein has one entry. The sample has some 200,000 distinct CDR3 sequences, 90% to 95% seen once. What was sequenced was CD4+ T cells from PBMCs. All receptors come from a human donor with multiple sclerosis. Both conserved end residues are part of each CDR3. D genes are given only for firm matches. A row's size may be missing; if present it is once, few, many or a size class.

CDR3aa: CATKIGVSGNTIYF
CDR3nt: TGTGCCACCAAAATAGGCGTCTCTGGAAACACCATATATTTT
d_gene: .
v_gene: TRBV19
abundance: .
j_gene: TRBJ1-3

CDR3aa: CASSRGLPRDTQYF
CDR3nt: TGTGCCAGCAGTCGTGGACTACCGAGAGATACGCAGTATTTT
d_gene: .
v_gene: TRBV6-5
abundance: .
j_gene: TRBJ2-3

CDR3aa: CASSQGTGNPSVSGNTIYF
CDR3nt: TGCGCCAGCAGCCAAGGAACAGGGAACCCCTCTGTCTCTGGAAACACCATATATTTT
d_gene: .
v_gene: TRBV4-1
abundance: .
j_gene: TRBJ1-3

CDR3aa: CASSLGLAGTGDTQYF
CDR3nt: TGCGCCAGCAGCCTCGGACTAGCGGGGACAGGGGATACGCAGTATTTT
d_gene: TRBD2
v_gene: TRBV4-1
abundance: .
j_gene: TRBJ2-3

CDR3aa: CACTDFPFGRANEQFF
CDR3nt: TGTGCCTGCACCGATTTCCCCTTCGGGAGGGCTAATGAGCAGTTCTTC
d_gene: TRBD2
v_gene: TRBV30
abundance: .
j_gene: TRBJ2-1

CDR3aa: CASSVGRAVNIQYF
CDR3nt: TGTGCCAGCAGCGTCGGGAGGGCCGTGAACATTCAGTACTTC
d_gene: TRBD2
v_gene: TRBV9
abundance: .
j_gene: TRBJ2-4

CDR3aa: CASSPREGGTYTEAFF
CDR3nt: TGTGCCAGCTCACCCCGAGAAGGGGGGACTTACACTGAAGCTTTCTTT
d_gene: .
v_gene: TRBV18
abundance: .
j_gene: TRBJ1-1

CDR3aa: CASSPVGQGERPQHF
CDR3nt: TGTGCCAGCTCACCCGTAGGGCAGGGCGAACGGCCCCAGCATTTT
d_gene: .
v_gene: TRBV18
abundance: .
j_gene: TRBJ1-5

CDR3aa: CASSLGGPPGENEQFF
CDR3nt: TGTGCCAGCAGCTTAGGGGGACCCCCAGGCGAGAATGAGCAGTTCTTC
d_gene: .
v_gene: TRBV7-2
abundance: .
j_gene: TRBJ2-1

CDR3aa: CASSLPPEHYGYTF
CDR3nt: TGTGCCAGCAGCTTGCCGCCGGAGCACTATGGCTACACCTTC
d_gene: .
v_gene: TRBV7-9
abundance: .
j_gene: TRBJ1-2

CDR3aa: CASRISGGETQYF
CDR3nt: TGTGCCAGCAGGATAAGCGGGGGTGAGACCCAGTACTTC
d_gene: TRBD2
v_gene: TRBV27
abundance: .
j_gene: TRBJ2-5

CDR3aa: CATSRDKDETQYF
CDR3nt: TGTGCCACCAGCAGAGATAAAGATGAGACCCAGTACTTC
d_gene: .
v_gene: TRBV15
abundance: .
j_gene: TRBJ2-5

CDR3aa: CASKYSTEAFF
CDR3nt: TGTGCCAGCAAATACAGTACTGAAGCTTTCTTT
d_gene: .
v_gene: TRBV12-3/TRBV12-4
abundance: .
j_gene: TRBJ1-1

CDR3aa: CAWSHQTTQYF
CDR3nt: TGTGCCTGGAGCCACCAAACGACCCAGTACTTC
d_gene: .
v_gene: TRBV30
abundance: .
j_gene: TRBJ2-5

CDR3aa: CADTDNPTYEQYF
CDR3nt: TGTGCCGATACAGACAATCCGACCTACGAGCAGTACTTC
d_gene: .
v_gene: TRBV21-1
abundance: .
j_gene: TRBJ2-7

CDR3aa: CASGDGTSGNEQYF
CDR3nt: TGTGCTAGTGGTGACGGGACTAGCGGGAACGAGCAGTACTTC
d_gene: TRBD2
v_gene: TRBV12-5
abundance: .
j_gene: TRBJ2-7

CDR3aa: CASSVASGRAGETQYF
CDR3nt: TGTGCCAGCAGCGTAGCGAGCGGGAGGGCCGGTGAGACCCAGTACTTC
d_gene: TRBD2
v_gene: TRBV9
abundance: .
j_gene: TRBJ2-5

CDR3aa: CATSLNGQGLTGELFF
CDR3nt: TGTGCCACCAGCTTAAACGGACAGGGTCTAACCGGGGAGCTGTTTTTT
d_gene: TRBD1
v_gene: TRBV24-1
abundance: .
j_gene: TRBJ2-2

CDR3aa: CASSYSWFTDTQYF
CDR3nt: TGTGCCAGCAGTTACTCATGGTTCACAGATACGCAGTATTTT
d_gene: .
v_gene: TRBV6-5
abundance: once
j_gene: TRBJ2-3

CDR3aa: CASTRDASGNTIYF
CDR3nt: TGTGCCAGCACCCGGGATGCGTCTGGAAACACCATATATTTT
d_gene: .
v_gene: TRBV12-3/TRBV12-4
abundance: .
j_gene: TRBJ1-3